These T cell receptor beta chains were read from a single sample in a study of blood T cell repertoires in COVID-19. Produced via immunoSEQ multiplex PCR; TCRdb's table is partial and in-frame only. Altogether 75,000 to 95,000 clones are present, around 81% being singletons, with the ten largest covering 6.3%. Sequences were obtained from peripheral blood. These receptors originate from a man in his sixties with acute or convalescent COVID-19. The CDR3 runs from the conserved cysteine through the conserved F or W. Clone size, where shown, is once, few, many, or a class for clones that have expanded.

cdr3_aa: CAWSVRTAAFF; v_call: TRBV30; j_call: TRBJ1-1; clone_size: once
cdr3_aa: CASSQEVTTNTEAFF; v_call: TRBV4-1; j_call: TRBJ1-1; clone_size: .
cdr3_aa: CASSSPQRGAYEQYF; v_call: TRBV19; j_call: TRBJ2-7; clone_size: .
cdr3_aa: CAISGDRVSNQPQHF; v_call: TRBV10-3; j_call: TRBJ1-5; clone_size: .
cdr3_aa: CASRAADRVGETQYF; v_call: TRBV7-3; j_call: TRBJ2-5; clone_size: .
cdr3_aa: CASSIGGHATNEKLFF; v_call: TRBV19; j_call: TRBJ1-4; clone_size: .
cdr3_aa: CASSLVAGGNTGELFF; v_call: TRBV5-1; j_call: TRBJ2-2; clone_size: .
cdr3_aa: CASSQRTGDPPQHF; v_call: TRBV4-1; j_call: TRBJ1-5; clone_size: .
cdr3_aa: CASSQAPREQYF; v_call: TRBV5-6; j_call: TRBJ2-7; clone_size: few
cdr3_aa: CASSENYGYTF; v_call: TRBV12-3/TRBV12-4; j_call: TRBJ1-2; clone_size: .
cdr3_aa: CASWMGGGSYGYTF; v_call: TRBV7-2; j_call: TRBJ1-2; clone_size: .
cdr3_aa: CASSVRDPNYGYTF; v_call: TRBV10-1; j_call: TRBJ1-2; clone_size: .
cdr3_aa: CASSYFPGKINTEAFF; v_call: TRBV6-2/TRBV6-3; j_call: TRBJ1-1; clone_size: .
cdr3_aa: CASRERGPNQPQHF; v_call: TRBV7-9; j_call: TRBJ1-5; clone_size: few
cdr3_aa: CASSPLDRGRGQPQHF; v_call: TRBV2; j_call: TRBJ1-5; clone_size: .
cdr3_aa: CASSETRHPGEQYF; v_call: TRBV10-2; j_call: TRBJ2-7; clone_size: .
cdr3_aa: CASSYSSGGTGNGYTF; v_call: TRBV6-2/TRBV6-3; j_call: TRBJ1-2; clone_size: .
cdr3_aa: CASRRLSPSSYNSPLHF; v_call: TRBV5-1; j_call: TRBJ1-6; clone_size: few
cdr3_aa: CATSGRGYNQPQHF; v_call: TRBV15; j_call: TRBJ1-5; clone_size: .
cdr3_aa: CASRLWTGTAPNYGYTF; v_call: TRBV12-2; j_call: TRBJ1-2; clone_size: .
cdr3_aa: CASSYPEAEKLFF; v_call: TRBV5-4; j_call: TRBJ1-4; clone_size: .
cdr3_aa: CASGRNTEAFF; v_call: TRBV9; j_call: TRBJ1-1; clone_size: .
cdr3_aa: CASSSPSVSGNTIYF; v_call: TRBV28; j_call: TRBJ1-3; clone_size: .
cdr3_aa: CASSEGEGRDYGYTF; v_call: TRBV2; j_call: TRBJ1-2; clone_size: .
cdr3_aa: CASSEAGAGPEAFF; v_call: TRBV2; j_call: TRBJ1-1; clone_size: .
cdr3_aa: CASSQGTGISYEQYF; v_call: TRBV4-3; j_call: TRBJ2-7; clone_size: .